There are a few counts of the clone carrying this T cell receptor beta chain. This sample stems from a study of human T cells and chemical hapten exposure. Study-level information: TCR yields differed between samples (mainly from small differences in pooled library volume).

Unfractionated whole blood served as the source for total RNA extraction. Per the original methods: Counting gave a median of around 100,000 TCRs per sample, with values ranging from roughly 23,224 to 700,000. One entry per CDR3 protein results from TCRdb running MiXCR on the 5' RACE reads. The V and J calls and clone size are TCRdb's, not the authors'. The data show tens of thousands of distinct CDR3 sequences, approximately 15% seen once. This CDR3 is 14 amino acids long. Per germline, CDR1 LGHDT and CDR2 YNNKEL (reference sequence). The V end lost 0 bases, the J end lost 6 bases, and 12 bases lay between the germline ends.

The V call is TRBV3-1, the J call TRBJ2-7, with a possible D match to TRBD2 (6 bases). The TCR was taken from a female donor in good health. The CDR3 DNA sequence: TGTGCCAGCAGCCAAGATTCCGGGAGTAGCGAGCAGTACTTC. Protein: CASSQDSGSSEQYF.